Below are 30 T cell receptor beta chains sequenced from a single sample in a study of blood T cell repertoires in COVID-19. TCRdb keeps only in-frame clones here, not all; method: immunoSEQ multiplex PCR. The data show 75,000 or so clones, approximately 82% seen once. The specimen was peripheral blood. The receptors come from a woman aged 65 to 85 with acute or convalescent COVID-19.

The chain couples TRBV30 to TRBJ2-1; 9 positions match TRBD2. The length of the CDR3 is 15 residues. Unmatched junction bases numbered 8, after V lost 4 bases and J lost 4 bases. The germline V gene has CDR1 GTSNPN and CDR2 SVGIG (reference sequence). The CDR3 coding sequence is TGTGCCTGGATTCCCAAAGCGGGAGGTTACAATGAGCAGTTCTTC. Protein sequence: CAWIPKAGGYNEQFF.

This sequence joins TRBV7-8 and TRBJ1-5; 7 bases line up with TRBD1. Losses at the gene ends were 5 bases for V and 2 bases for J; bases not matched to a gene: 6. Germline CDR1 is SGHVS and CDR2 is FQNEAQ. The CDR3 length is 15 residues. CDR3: CASSQLTGGNQPQHF. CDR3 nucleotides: TGTGCCAGCAGCCAACTCACAGGGGGCAATCAGCCCCAGCATTTT.

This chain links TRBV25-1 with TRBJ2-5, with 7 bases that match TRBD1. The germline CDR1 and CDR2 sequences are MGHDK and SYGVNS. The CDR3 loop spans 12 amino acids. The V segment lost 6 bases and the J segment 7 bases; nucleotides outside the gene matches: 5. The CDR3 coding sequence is TGTGCCAGCAGCAGTCAGGGGGTGACCCAGTACTTC. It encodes CASSSQGVTQYF.

CDR3 nucleotide sequence: TGTGCCAGTAGTACGGACAGGACGAATCAGCCCCAGCATTTT. This codes for CASSTDRTNQPQHF. The V and J genes are TRBV19 and TRBJ1-5; 7 bases match TRBD1. Germline V lookup: CDR1 LNHDA, CDR2 SQIVND (reference sequence). There are 14 residues in the CDR3. V shed 4 bases and J 4 bases; nucleotides not matched to a gene: 4.

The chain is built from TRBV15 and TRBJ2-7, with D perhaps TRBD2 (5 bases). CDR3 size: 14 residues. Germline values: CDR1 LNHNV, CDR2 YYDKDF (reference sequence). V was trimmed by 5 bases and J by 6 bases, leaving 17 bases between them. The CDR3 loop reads CATSRGLSTFEQYF. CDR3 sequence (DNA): TGTGCCACCAGCCGGGGTCTATCTACCTTCGAGCAGTACTTC.

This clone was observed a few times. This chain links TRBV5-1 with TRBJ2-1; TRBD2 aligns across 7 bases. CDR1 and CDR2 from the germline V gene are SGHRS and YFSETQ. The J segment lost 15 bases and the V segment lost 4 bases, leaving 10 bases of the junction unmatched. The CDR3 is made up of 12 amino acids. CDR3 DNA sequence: TGCGCCAGCAGCCTCGTCGCGGGAGTAGCGTTCTTC. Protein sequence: CASSLVAGVAFF.

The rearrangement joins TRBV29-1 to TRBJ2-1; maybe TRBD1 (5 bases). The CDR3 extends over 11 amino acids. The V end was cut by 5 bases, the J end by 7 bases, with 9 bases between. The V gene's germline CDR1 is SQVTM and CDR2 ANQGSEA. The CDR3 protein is CSVIKGNEQFF. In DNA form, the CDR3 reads TGCAGCGTTATTAAGGGGAATGAGCAGTTCTTC.

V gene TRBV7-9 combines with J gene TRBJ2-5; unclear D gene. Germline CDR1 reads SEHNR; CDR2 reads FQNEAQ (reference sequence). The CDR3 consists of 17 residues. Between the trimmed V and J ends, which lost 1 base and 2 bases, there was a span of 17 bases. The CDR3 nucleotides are TGTGCCAGCAGCTTAGTCTTGACCCACTCCAGGCAAGAGACCCAGTACTTC. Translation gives CASSLVLTHSRQETQYF.

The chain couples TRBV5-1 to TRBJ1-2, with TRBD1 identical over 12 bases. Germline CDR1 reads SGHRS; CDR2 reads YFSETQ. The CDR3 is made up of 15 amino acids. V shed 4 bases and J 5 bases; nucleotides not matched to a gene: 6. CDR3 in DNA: TGCGCCAGCAGCCCGGGACAGGGGGCTGGGTATGGCTACACCTTC. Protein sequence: CASSPGQGAGYGYTF.

The CDR3 DNA reads as TGTGCCAGCAGCCAAGCAGAAAACACTGAAGCTTTCTTT. Protein sequence: CASSQAENTEAFF. V is TRBV14 and J is TRBJ1-1; D ambiguous. V dropped 1 base and J dropped 2 bases, with 5 bases sitting between them. This CDR3 contains 13 residues. Germline V gives CDR1 SGHDN, CDR2 FVKESK.

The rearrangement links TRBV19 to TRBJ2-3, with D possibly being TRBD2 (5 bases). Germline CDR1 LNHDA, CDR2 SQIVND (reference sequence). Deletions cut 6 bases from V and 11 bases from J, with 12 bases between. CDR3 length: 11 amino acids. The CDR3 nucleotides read TGTGCCAGTAGGGGAGTCTGGGGGCAGTATTTT. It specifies CASRGVWGQYF.

The CDR3 DNA follows: TGTGCCAGCAGTGAACGGAGGACTAGCGGGACAGATACGCAGTATTTT. Encoded protein: CASSERRTSGTDTQYF. The chain joins TRBV6-1 to TRBJ2-3, with 11 bases identical to TRBD2. With V trimmed by 2 bases and J by 3 bases, 4 bases remained unmatched. The CDR3 loop spans 16 amino acids. The germline V gene has CDR1 MNHNS and CDR2 SASEGT.

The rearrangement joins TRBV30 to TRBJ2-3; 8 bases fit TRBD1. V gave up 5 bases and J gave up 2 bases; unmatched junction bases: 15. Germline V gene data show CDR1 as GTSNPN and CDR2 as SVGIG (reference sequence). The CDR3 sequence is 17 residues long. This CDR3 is CAWSTGVSGTLTDTQYF. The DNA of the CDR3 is TGTGCCTGGTCGACAGGGGTTAGCGGAACCCTCACAGATACGCAGTATTTT. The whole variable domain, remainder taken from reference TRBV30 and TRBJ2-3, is SQTIHQWPATLVQPVGSPLSLECTVEGTSNPNLYWYRQAAGRGLQLLFYSVGIGQISSEVPQNLSASRPQDRQFILSSKKLLLSDSGFYLCAWSTGVSGTLTDTQYFGPGTRLTVL.

The chain's CDR3 is CASSQVFLAPSRYEQYF. The CDR3 nucleotides are TGCGCCAGCAGCCAAGTATTCCTAGCTCCCTCGCGATACGAGCAGTACTTC. V and J are TRBV4-1 and TRBJ2-7, with D maybe TRBD2 (5 bases). The V end lost 1 base, the J end lost 4 bases, and 20 bases lay between the germline ends. The CDR3 runs 17 residues. The germline CDR1 and CDR2 sequences are MGHRA and YSYEKL.

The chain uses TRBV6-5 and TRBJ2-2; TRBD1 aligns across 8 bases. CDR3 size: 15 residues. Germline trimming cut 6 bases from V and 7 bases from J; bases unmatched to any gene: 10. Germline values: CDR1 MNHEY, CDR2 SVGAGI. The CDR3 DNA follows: TGTGCCAGCAGACCGGGACAGGTCCTATACGGGGAGCTGTTTTTT. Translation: CASRPGQVLYGELFF.

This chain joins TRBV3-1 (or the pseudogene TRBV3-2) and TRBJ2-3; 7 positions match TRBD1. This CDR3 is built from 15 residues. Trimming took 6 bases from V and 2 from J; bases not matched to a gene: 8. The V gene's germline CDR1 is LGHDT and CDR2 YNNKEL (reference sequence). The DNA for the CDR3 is TGTGCCAGCAGTCTCCGACAGGGCCACACAGATACGCAGTATTTT. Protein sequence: CASSLRQGHTDTQYF.

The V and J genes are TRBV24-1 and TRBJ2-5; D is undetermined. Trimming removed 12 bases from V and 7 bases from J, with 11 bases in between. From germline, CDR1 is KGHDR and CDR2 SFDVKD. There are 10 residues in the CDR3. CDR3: CARASGTQYF. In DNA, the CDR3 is TGTGCCCGTGCCTCGGGGACCCAGTACTTC.

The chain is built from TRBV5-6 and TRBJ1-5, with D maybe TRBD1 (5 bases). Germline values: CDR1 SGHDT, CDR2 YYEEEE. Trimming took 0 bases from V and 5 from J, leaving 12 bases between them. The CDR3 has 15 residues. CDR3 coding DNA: TGTGCCAGCAGCTTGGCTGGCAGGGCGGATCAGCCCCAGCATTTT. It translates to CASSLAGRADQPQHF.

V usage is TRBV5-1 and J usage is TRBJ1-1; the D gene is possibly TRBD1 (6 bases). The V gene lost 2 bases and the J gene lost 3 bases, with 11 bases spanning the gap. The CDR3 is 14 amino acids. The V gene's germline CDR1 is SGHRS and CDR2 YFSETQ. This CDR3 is CASSFTGQDTEAFF. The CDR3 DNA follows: TGCGCCAGCAGCTTCACAGGGCAGGACACTGAAGCTTTCTTT.

The CDR3 DNA follows: TGTGCCAGCAGCCAGCCACCGGGACAGGGTTCGGGGGCCAACGTCCTGACTTTC. As protein: CASSQPPGQGSGANVLTF. J is TRBJ2-6 and V is TRBV3-1 (or the pseudogene TRBV3-2); the match to TRBD1 covers 9 bases. Germline V gives CDR1 LGHDT, CDR2 YNNKEL (reference sequence). The CDR3 is 18 amino acids. The V and J ends lost 3 bases and 4 bases, in that order; junction bases with no gene match: 10.

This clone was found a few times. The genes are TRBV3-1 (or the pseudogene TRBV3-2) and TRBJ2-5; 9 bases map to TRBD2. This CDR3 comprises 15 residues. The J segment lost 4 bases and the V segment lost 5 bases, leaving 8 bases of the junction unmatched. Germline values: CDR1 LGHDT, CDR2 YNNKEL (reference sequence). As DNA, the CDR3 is TGTGCCAGCAGCTCGTCACCGGGACTAGCAGAGACCCAGTACTTC. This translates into CASSSSPGLAETQYF.

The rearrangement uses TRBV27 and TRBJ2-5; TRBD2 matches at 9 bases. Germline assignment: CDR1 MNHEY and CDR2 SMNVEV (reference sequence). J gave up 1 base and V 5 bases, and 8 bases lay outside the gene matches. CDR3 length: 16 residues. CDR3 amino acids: CASSPRLAEIQETQYF. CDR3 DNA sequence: TGTGCCAGCAGTCCGAGACTAGCGGAGATCCAAGAGACCCAGTACTTC.

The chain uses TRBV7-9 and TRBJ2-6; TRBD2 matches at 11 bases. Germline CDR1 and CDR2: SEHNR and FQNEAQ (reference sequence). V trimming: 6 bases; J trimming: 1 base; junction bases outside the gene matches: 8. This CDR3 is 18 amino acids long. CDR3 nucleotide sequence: TGTGCCAGCAGGCGTACTAGCGGGAGACGGTCTGGGGCCAACGTCCTGACTTTC. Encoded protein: CASRRTSGRRSGANVLTF.

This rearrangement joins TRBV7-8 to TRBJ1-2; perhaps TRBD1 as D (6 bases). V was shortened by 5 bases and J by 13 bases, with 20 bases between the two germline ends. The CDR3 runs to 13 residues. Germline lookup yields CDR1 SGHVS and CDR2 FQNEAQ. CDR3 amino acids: CASSPPGTTKGTF. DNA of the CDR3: TGTGCCAGCAGCCCACCCGGGACAACCAAGGGCACCTTC.

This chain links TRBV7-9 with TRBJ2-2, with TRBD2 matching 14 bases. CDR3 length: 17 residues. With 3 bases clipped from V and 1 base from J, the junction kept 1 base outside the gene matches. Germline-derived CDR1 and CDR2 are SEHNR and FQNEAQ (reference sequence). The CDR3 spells CASSFGTSGRNTGELFF. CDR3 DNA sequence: TGTGCCAGCAGCTTTGGGACTAGCGGGAGGAACACCGGGGAGCTGTTTTTT.

For the CDR3, the DNA is TGTGCCAGCAGCTCTAGCGGGATATACGAGCAGTACTTC. Residues: CASSSSGIYEQYF. This chain uses TRBV7-9 with TRBJ2-7, with TRBD2 matching 9 bases. Germline lookup yields CDR1 SEHNR and CDR2 FQNEAQ (reference sequence). This CDR3 has 13 residues. V lost 4 bases, J lost 4 bases, and 2 bases stayed unmatched.

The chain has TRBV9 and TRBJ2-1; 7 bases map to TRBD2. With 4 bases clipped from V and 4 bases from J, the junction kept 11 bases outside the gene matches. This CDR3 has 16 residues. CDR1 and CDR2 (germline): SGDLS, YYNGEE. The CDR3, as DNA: TGTGCCAGCAGCTGGCTAGGCGGGAGCCAATACAATGAGCAGTTCTTC. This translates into CASSWLGGSQYNEQFF. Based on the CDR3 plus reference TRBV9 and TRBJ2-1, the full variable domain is DSGVTQTPKHLITATGQRVTLRCSPRSGDLSVYWYQQSLDQGLQFLIQYYNGEERAKGNILERFSAQQFPDLHSELNLSSLELGDSALYFCASSWLGGSQYNEQFFGPGTRLTVL.

The CDR3 reads CASSPASYWGDTEAFF. In DNA form, the CDR3 reads TGTGCCAGCAGCCCAGCCTCTTATTGGGGGGACACTGAAGCTTTCTTT. This sequence joins TRBV7-2 and TRBJ1-1, with a possible D match to TRBD1 (5 bases). The CDR3 consists of 16 residues. Per the germline V gene, CDR1 is SGHTA and CDR2 is FQGNSA. Trimming stripped 5 bases from V and 3 bases from J, with 19 bases between.

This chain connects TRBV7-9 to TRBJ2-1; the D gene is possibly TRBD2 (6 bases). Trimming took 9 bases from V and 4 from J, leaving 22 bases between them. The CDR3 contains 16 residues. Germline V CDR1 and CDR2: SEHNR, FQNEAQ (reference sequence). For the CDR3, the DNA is TGTGCCAGTAGCGGAATTGGCGGTCGCTCATACAATGAGCAGTTCTTC. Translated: CASSGIGGRSYNEQFF.

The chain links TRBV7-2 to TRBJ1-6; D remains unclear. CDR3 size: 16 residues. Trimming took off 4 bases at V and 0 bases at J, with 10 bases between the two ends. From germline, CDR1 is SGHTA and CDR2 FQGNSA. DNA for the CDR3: TGTGCCAGCAGCTCCCCCTCTAGCTCCTATAATTCACCCCTCCACTTT. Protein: CASSSPSSSYNSPLHF.